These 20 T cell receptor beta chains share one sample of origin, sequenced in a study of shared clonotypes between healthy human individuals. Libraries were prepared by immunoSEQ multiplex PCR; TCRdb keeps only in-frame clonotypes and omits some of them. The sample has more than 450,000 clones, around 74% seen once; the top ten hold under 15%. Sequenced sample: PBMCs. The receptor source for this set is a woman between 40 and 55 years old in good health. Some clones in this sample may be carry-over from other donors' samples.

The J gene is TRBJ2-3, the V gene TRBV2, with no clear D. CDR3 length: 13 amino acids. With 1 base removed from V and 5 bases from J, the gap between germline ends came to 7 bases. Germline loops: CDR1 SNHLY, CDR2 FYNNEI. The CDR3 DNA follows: TGTGCCAGCAGTGAAGGCGGCAGAGATACGCAGTATTTT. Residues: CASSEGGRDTQYF.

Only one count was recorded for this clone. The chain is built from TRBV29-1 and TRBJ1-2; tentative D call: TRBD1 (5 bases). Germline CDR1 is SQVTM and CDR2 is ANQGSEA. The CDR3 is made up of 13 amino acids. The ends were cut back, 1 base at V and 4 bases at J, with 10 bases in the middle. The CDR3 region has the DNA TGCAGCGTTGAAGGGCAGGGCCCCTATGGCTACACCTTC. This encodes CSVEGQGPYGYTF.

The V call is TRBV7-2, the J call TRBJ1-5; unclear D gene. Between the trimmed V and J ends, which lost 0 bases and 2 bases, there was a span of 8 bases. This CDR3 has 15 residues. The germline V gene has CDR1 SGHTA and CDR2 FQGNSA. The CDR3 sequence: CASSLASGGNQPQHF. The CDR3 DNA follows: TGTGCCAGCAGCTTAGCGTCGGGCGGCAATCAGCCCCAGCATTTT.

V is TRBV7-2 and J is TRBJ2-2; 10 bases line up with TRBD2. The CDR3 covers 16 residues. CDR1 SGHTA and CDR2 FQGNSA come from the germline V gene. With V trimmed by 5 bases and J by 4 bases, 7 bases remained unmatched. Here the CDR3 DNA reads TGTGCCAGCAGCATACTGAGCGGGAGGGCCACCGGGGAGCTGTTTTTT. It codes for CASSILSGRATGELFF.

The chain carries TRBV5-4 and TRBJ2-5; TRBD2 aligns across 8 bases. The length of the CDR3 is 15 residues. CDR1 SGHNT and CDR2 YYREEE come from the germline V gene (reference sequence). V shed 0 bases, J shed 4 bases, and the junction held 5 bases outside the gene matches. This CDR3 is CASSLAGAGAETQYF. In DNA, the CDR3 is TGTGCCAGCAGCTTGGCCGGAGCGGGAGCAGAGACCCAGTACTTC. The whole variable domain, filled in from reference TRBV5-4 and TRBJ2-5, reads ETGVTQSPTHLIKTRGQQVTLRCSSQSGHNTVSWYQQALGQGPQFIFQYYREEENGRGNFPPRFSGLQFPNYSSELNVNALELDDSALYLCASSLAGAGAETQYFGPGTRLLVL.

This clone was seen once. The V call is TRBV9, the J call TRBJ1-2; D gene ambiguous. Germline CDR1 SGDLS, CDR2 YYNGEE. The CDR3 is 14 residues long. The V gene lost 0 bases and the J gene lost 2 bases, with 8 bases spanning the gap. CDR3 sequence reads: CASSVVPGNYGYTF. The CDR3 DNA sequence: TGTGCCAGCAGCGTAGTTCCAGGAAACTATGGCTACACCTTC.

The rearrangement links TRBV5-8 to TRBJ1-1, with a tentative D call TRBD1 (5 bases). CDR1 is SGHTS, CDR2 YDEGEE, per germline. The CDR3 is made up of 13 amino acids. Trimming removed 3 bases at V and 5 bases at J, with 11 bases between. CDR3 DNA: TGTGCCAGCAGCTGGGACCGGGGGACTGAAGCTTTCTTT. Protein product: CASSWDRGTEAFF.

CDR3 protein: CSVEVEGRGYTF. The CDR3 coding sequence is TGCAGCGTTGAAGTCGAGGGGAGGGGCTACACCTTC. The chain carries TRBV29-1 and TRBJ1-2; D is perhaps TRBD1 (5 bases). V was clipped by 1 base and J by 8 bases, with 11 bases between them. Germline V gene data show CDR1 as SQVTM and CDR2 as ANQGSEA. This CDR3 comprises 12 residues.

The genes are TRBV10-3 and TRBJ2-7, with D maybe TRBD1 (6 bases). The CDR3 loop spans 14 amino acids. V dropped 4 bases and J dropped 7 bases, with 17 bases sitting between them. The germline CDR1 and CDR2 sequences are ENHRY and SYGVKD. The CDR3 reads CAISGQVASGEQYF. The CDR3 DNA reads TGTGCCATCAGTGGACAGGTCGCGTCTGGTGAGCAGTACTTC.

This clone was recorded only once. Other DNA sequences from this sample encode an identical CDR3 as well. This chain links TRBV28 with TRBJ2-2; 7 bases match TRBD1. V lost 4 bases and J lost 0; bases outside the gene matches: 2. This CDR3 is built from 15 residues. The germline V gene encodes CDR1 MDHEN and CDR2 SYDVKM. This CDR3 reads CASSSGTANTGELFF. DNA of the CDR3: TGTGCCAGCAGTTCCGGGACAGCGAACACCGGGGAGCTGTTTTTT.

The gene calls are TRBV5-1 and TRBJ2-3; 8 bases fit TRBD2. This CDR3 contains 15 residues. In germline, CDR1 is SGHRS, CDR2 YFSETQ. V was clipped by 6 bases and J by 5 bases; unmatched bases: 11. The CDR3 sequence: CASKENGRAKDTQYF. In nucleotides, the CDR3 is TGCGCCAGCAAAGAAAACGGGAGGGCAAAAGATACGCAGTATTTT.

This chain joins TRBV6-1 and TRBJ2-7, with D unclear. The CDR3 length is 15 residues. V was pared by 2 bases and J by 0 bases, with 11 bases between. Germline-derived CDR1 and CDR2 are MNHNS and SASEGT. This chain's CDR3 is CASSEIVSRSYEQYF. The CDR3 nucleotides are TGTGCCAGCAGTGAAATAGTGAGCCGCTCCTACGAGCAGTACTTC.

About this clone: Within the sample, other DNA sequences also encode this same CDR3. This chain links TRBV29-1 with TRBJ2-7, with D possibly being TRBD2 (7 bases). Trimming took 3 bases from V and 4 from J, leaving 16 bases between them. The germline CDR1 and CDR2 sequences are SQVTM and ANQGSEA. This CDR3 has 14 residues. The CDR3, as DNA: TGCAGCGTTGAGGGGGCGGGAGTGGGGTACGAGCAGTACTTC. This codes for CSVEGAGVGYEQYF.

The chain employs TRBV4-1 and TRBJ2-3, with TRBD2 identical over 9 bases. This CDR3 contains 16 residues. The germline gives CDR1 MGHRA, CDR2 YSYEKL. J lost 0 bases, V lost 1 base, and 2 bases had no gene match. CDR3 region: CASSQATSGSTDTQYF. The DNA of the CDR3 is TGCGCCAGCAGCCAAGCGACTAGCGGTAGCACAGATACGCAGTATTTT.

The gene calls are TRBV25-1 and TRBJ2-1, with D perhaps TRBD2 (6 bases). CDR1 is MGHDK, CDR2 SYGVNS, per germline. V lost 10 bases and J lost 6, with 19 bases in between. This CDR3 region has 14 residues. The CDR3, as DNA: TGTGCCACCCCTGACCCTAGCGAAGTCAATGAGCAGTTCTTC. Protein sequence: CATPDPSEVNEQFF.

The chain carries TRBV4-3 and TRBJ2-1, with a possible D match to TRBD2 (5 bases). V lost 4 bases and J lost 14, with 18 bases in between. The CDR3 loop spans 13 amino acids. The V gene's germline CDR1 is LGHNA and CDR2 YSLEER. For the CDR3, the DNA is TGCGCCAGCAGCCCCGACCTGGGCGGGTCCGAGTTCTTC. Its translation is CASSPDLGGSEFF.

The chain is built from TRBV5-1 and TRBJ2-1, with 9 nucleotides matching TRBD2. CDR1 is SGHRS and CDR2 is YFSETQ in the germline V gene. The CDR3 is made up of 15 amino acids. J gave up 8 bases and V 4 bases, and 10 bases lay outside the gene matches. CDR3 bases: TGCGCCAGCAGCATCGGACTAGCGAATTTCTATGAGCAGTTCTTC. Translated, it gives CASSIGLANFYEQFF.

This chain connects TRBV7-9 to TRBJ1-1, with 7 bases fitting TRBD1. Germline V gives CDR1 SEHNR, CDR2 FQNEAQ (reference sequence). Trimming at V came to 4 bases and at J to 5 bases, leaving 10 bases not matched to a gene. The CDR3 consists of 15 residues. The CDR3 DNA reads TGTGCCAGCAGCTCAGACAGGGAAGGTGGAACTGAAGCTTTCTTT. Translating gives CASSSDREGGTEAFF.

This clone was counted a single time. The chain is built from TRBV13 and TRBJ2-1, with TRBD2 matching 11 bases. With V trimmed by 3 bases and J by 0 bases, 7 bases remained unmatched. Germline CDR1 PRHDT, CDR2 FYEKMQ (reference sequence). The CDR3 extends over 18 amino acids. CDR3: CASSLWGTSGGSYNEQFF. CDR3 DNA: TGTGCCAGCAGCTTGTGGGGGACTAGCGGAGGCTCCTACAATGAGCAGTTCTTC. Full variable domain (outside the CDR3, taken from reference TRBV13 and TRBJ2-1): AAGVIQSPRHLIKEKRETATLKCYPIPRHDTVYWYQQGPGQDPQFLISFYEKMQSDKGSIPDRFSAQQFSDYHSELNMSSLELGDSALYFCASSLWGTSGGSYNEQFFGPGTRLTVL.

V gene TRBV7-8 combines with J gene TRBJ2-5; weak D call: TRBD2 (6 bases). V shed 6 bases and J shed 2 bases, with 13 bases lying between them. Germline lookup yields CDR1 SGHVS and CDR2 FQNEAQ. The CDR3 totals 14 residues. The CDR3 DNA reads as TGTGCCAGCAGACATCCTAGCGCACAAGAGACCCAGTACTTC. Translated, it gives CASRHPSAQETQYF.